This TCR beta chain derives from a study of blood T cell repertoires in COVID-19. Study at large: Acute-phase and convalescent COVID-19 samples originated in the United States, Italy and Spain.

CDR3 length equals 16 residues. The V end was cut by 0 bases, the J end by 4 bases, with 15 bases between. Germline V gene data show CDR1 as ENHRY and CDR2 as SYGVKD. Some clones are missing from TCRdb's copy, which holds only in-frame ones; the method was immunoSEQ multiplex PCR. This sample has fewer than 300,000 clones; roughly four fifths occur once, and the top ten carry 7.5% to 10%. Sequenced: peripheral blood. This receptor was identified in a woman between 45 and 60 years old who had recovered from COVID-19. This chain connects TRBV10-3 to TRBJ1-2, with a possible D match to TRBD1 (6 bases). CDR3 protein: CAISESGGGAVYGYTF. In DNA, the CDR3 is TGTGCCATCAGTGAGTCAGGCGGGGGCGCAGTCTATGGCTACACCTTC.